The source of this TCR beta chain is a study of blood T cell repertoires in COVID-19. Across the whole study: Acute and convalescent COVID-19 specimens originated in the United States, Italy and Spain. PBMCs, B-cell-depleted T cells, or T cells provided the cDNA or gDNA that made up the material.

V shed 6 bases, J shed 5 bases, and the junction held 10 bases outside the gene matches. The V gene's germline CDR1 is MNHEY and CDR2 SMNVEV (reference sequence). This CDR3 is built from 14 residues. Per the original data handling: Amplification from reference gene primers served as the basis for estimated nucleated cell counts. The assay was immunoSEQ multiplex PCR, and TCRdb's table has in-frame clones only and misses some. V and J calls and clone size are as listed in that table; D and trimming were resolved from the DNA. The repertoire holds roughly 120,000 clones, with around 80% as singletons. The receptor's source is a man aged 65-85 years with acute or convalescent COVID-19. The sample consisted of peripheral blood. This rearrangement joins TRBV27 to TRBJ2-7, with 7 bases that match TRBD2. Here the CDR3 reads CASSRLAQSNEQYF. The CDR3, as DNA: TGTGCCAGCAGCCGACTAGCTCAGTCAAACGAGCAGTACTTC.